These 6 T cell receptor beta chains originate from one sample sequenced in a study of PD-L1 blockade in urothelial cancer. Time point indicated: peripheral blood 6 weeks after treatment start. The data were produced by immunoSEQ multiplex PCR, yet TCRdb's version contains in-frame clones alone and is incomplete. The profile shows over 70,000 clones, 70% to 90% of them singletons. Source: PBMCs, taken around atezolizumab (anti-PD-L1) treatment. These receptors all stem from a man in his sixties or seventies with urothelial cancer.

V gene TRBV10-2 combines with J gene TRBJ2-2, with a tentative D call TRBD2 (5 bases). V lost 6 bases and J lost 1, with 15 bases in between. This CDR3 spans 16 amino acids. CDR1 is WSHSY, CDR2 SAAADI, per germline. The CDR3 region has the DNA TGCGCCAGCAGGGGAGAGGTATCGGGGAACACCGGGGAGCTGTTTTTT. This translates into CASRGEVSGNTGELFF.

The chain has TRBV2 and TRBJ2-5; 12 bases align to TRBD1. Germline V gene data show CDR1 as SNHLY and CDR2 as FYNNEI. V shed 5 bases and J 7 bases; nucleotides not matched to a gene: 8. There are 15 residues in the CDR3. The CDR3 here is CASSMGQGASRTQYF. The CDR3 nucleotides read TGTGCCAGCAGTATGGGACAGGGGGCGTCCCGGACCCAGTACTTC.

The chain links TRBV5-6 to TRBJ2-7; a possible D gene is TRBD2 (6 bases). Deletions cut 5 bases from V and 3 bases from J, with 18 bases between. This CDR3 comprises 15 residues. Germline loops: CDR1 SGHDT, CDR2 YYEEEE. CDR3 nucleotides: TGTGCCAGCAGGTCTGGGCTAGCGACTTTCTACGAGCAGTACTTC. Protein sequence: CASRSGLATFYEQYF.

This clone was counted between two and nine times. The gene calls are TRBV6-6 and TRBJ1-5, with 8 bases lining up with TRBD1. This CDR3 has 16 amino acids. J gave up 3 bases and V 4 bases, and 8 bases lay outside the gene matches. Germline loops: CDR1 MNHNY, CDR2 SVGAGI (reference sequence). This CDR3 is CASSSNQGAPNQPQHF. The CDR3 coding sequence is TGTGCCAGCAGTTCAAATCAGGGGGCGCCCAATCAGCCCCAGCATTTT.

J is TRBJ2-1 and V is TRBV2, with TRBD2 identical over 10 bases. The CDR3 is 16 residues long. Germline assignment: CDR1 SNHLY and CDR2 FYNNEI. V lost 3 bases to trimming and J lost 7 bases; unmatched junction nucleotides: 9. The CDR3 region has the DNA TGTGCCAGCAGTGATGGAGCGGGGGGGCAGGGGAATGAGCAGTTCTTC. It specifies CASSDGAGGQGNEQFF. Using reference TRBV2 and TRBJ2-1 for the parts outside the CDR3, the full variable domain is EPEVTQTPSHQVTQMGQEVILRCVPISNHLYFYWYRQILGQKVEFLVSFYNNEISEKSEIFDDQFSVERPDGSNFTLKIRSTKLEDSAMYFCASSDGAGGQGNEQFFGPGTRLTVL.

This chain links TRBV5-1 with TRBJ2-5; a weak D match, TRBD1 (6 bases). Germline V gene lookup returns CDR1 SGHRS and CDR2 YFSETQ. The CDR3 sequence is 16 residues long. With 0 bases removed from V and 5 bases from J, the gap between germline ends came to 17 bases. The CDR3 loop reads CASSLAVGRGTETQYF. The CDR3 DNA reads TGCGCCAGCAGCTTGGCAGTTGGCAGGGGAACGGAGACCCAGTACTTC.